This paragraph covers one T cell receptor beta chain sequence. Its antigen has not been determined. Base qualities are missing; no much larger clone stands one base away. The cysteine opens and the phenylalanine closes a CDR3 of 16 amino acids. Only the CDR3 region is kept as DNA, spanning 48 bases read in frame from base 1. V is cut back by 3 bases and J by 5 bases, with 10 bases in the junction unmatched. In the germline V gene, CDR1 corresponds to SNHLY and CDR2 to FYNNEI. The cohort was made up of 666 healthy bone marrow donors. All cohort members were sampled while nominally healthy, although unrecorded immune exposures were likely present. The donor was CMV seronegative and belonged to the group of 350 to 400 seronegative cohort members. Each donor provided a peripheral blood sample, and peripheral blood mononuclear cells were used for TCR beta sequencing. Genomic DNA extraction from the blood cell samples was performed with the Qiagen DNeasy Blood Extraction Kit.

These data are taken from a study of cytomegalovirus exposure and HLA in healthy donors (dated by TCRdb to 2017 to 2019). Turning to the overall study: An earlier analysis of around 600 of the donors reported approximately 300 Gb of sequence data and 120 million or so unique TCR beta sequences from some 180 million T cells. An early release covering some 640 HLA-typed donors comprised about 300 gigabases of sequencing data and about 90 million unique TCR sequences. The genetic ancestry cluster associated with self-reported Caucasian donors included over 80% of the 300 to 400 genotyped donors. The study was designed to test whether signatures of past pathogen exposure could be identified by cataloging public T cell receptors. The study profiled the T cell repertoires of around 700 subjects by immunosequencing and related them to cytomegalovirus serostatus. A separate validation cohort of over 95 different subjects was used in addition to the approximately 640-subject first cohort. High-throughput TCR immunosequencing, statistical association of individual TCRs with disease status, and machine learning were combined to predict cytomegalovirus infection status. In a later analysis, previously published TCR beta repertoires from fewer than 750 donors were re-analyzed and high-resolution HLA genotyping was added so that TCR occurrence patterns could be studied. In the later analysis, no new phenotypic data were used to find candidate immune exposures; instead, reliance was placed on TCR beta sequences and their occurrence across donors. In an earlier analysis of a few hundred of the donors, high-throughput TCR beta sequencing was used to judge whether each TCR beta V gene segment behaved as functional or pseudogenic. Donor age, sex, ethnicity and CMV serostatus were collected together with the repertoire data. Genome-wide SNP genotypes for about 60% of the roughly 700 donors were used in a later genetic analysis, which treated that subset as a discovery cohort. Every discovery cohort repertoire had been produced on one sequencing platform. HLA typing included class I and class II loci at four-digit resolution. Typing coverage differed by locus: A, B, C, DRB1 and DQB1 were typed in about 629-640 donors, DQA1 in about 500, DPA1 in 600 to 610, and DPB1 in approximately 450. Roughly five DR-DQ haplotypes were treated as single units for association and clustering because of strong linkage in the cohort. Among roughly 400 genotyped donors of the cohort, an average of roughly 230,000 unique TCR beta nucleotide sequences was sequenced per donor, of which 15% to 20% were non-productive. Summary of the overall study and its limitations: The only immune exposure information available for the cohort was CMV serostatus. Strong co-occurrence of HLA alleles, especially DR and DQ, made assigning TCR associations to individual alleles difficult. In a later genetic analysis, fewer N-insertions in productive TCRs were reported among donors in an Asian-associated ancestry cluster than the roughly 700-donor mean. In a later analysis, 16,951 TCR beta sequences were associated with specific HLA alleles at a false discovery rate of 0.05. According to a later analysis, parvovirus B19, influenza, CMV and Epstein-Barr virus appeared linked to several top co-occurrence clusters. Sequencing depth was assumed to be roughly uniform across donors in the presence/absence analyses, though that assumption may not hold. While some public TCRs were present in many individuals, most TCR sequences turned up only very rarely across donors. A group of highly shared sequence variants was considered likely to be a technical artifact of the sequencing pipeline. A later genetic analysis associated a missense DCLRE1C variant with V-gene and J-gene trimming of TCR beta chains, and an independent cohort replicated the association. Broadly in line with IMGT annotations, most TCR beta V segments showed up in productive rearrangements about 87% or about 30% of the time in an earlier analysis of some 590 of the donors. A later analysis found that TCR association rates varied across HLA loci, with DRB1 alleles showing the most associated TCRs and HLA-C alleles the fewest. Approximately 18 rarely observed V segments, including chromosome 9 orphons, were excluded from the earlier analysis of a few hundred of the donors because counts were too low. The study listed 150 to 200 TCR beta chains as associated with cytomegalovirus. A later analysis found that HLA-associated TCR beta chains were more clonally expanded and had lower generation probabilities than equally common non-associated chains. In vitro tests confirmed that a few of the cytomegalovirus-associated TCR beta chains recognize cytomegalovirus antigens. Linkage disequilibrium might explain the correlated functional status among segregating V segments, but an unknown experimental factor could not be ruled out. In a later analysis, most CMV-associated TCR beta chains were found to appear HLA-restricted, with HLA associations seemingly driven largely by CMV exposure. A further reported finding was that TCR beta sequences accurately predicted the HLA-A and HLA-B alleles for most subjects in the first cohort. According to the authors, the approach could potentially be generalized to other disease states and immunological phenotypes. Some IMGT-functional V segments, including TRBV6-2 and TRBV6-3, could not be distinguished by the 87-base-pair reads and were therefore excluded. Because HLA typing was missing for some donors at each locus, association tests included only the typed subset. The classifier was reported to diagnose cytomegalovirus status with high specificity and sensitivity in both the original cohort and the validation cohort. This cohort had only TCR beta chains sequenced, and the lack of alpha or paired-chain data limited which features could be detected.

To prepare the library, the immunoSEQ multiplex PCR assay was applied. The multiplex PCR relied on a mix of 60 forward primers for TCR Vbeta segments and 13 reverse primers for TCR Jbeta segments. The CDR3 region of rearranged TCR beta genes was amplified from genomic DNA with a multiplex PCR assay. The amplified TCR beta libraries were sequenced on the Illumina HiSeq System as 87-base-pair reads. In the source study's methods: A later analysis counted tens of millions of unique TCR beta chains across the 666 repertoires, and 9 million to 14 million of these chains were shared by at least two donors. Raw reads were error-corrected and collapsed into unique sequences by a nearest-neighbor algorithm in which closely related sequences were merged to remove PCR and sequencing errors. V, D and J gene segments were assigned by aligning CDR3 sequences to IMGT reference sequences. For a sequence to be retained, a match of at least six nucleotides was required to both a V gene segment and a J gene segment. Rearrangements were called productive when the CDR3 lacked stop codons and stayed in frame with V and J; all others were non-productive. Following IMGT convention, CDR3 was defined as the stretch from the second conserved V-encoded cysteine to the conserved J-encoded phenylalanine. The earlier analysis of about 590 of the donors excluded sequences that lacked an unambiguous match to a single V gene segment. An earlier analysis of almost 600 of the donors classified V segments as functional when productive rearrangements were above 56.7% and as segregating when the standard deviation between donors was above 5%. A statistical classification framework was built to diagnose cytomegalovirus status from the catalog of TCR beta chain sequences. A later analysis assigned V and J genes by comparing TCR nucleotide sequences with IMGT/GENE-DB human TR gene sequences. Using the TCRdist pipeline, a later analysis assigned CDR3 sequences along with most-parsimonious VDJ recombination scenarios. In a later analysis, each TCR beta chain was defined by its CDR3 amino acid sequence together with its V-gene family, and reads lacking a unique V-gene family were excluded. In a later analysis, fewer than 600 highly shared, low-generation-probability nucleotide sequences were removed to address suspected cross-contamination and a sequencing artifact. In a later analysis, a clonal expansion index was calculated for each public chain from normalized within-repertoire ranks of inferred template counts. Generation probabilities in a later analysis came from a VDJ recombination model fitted to out-of-frame rearrangements, and those results were checked against IGoR. In a later analysis, TCR-TCR, TCR-HLA and TCR-CMV co-occurrence was scored with hypergeometric tests, and a repertoire-size bias correction was applied to TCR pairs. In a later analysis, false discovery rates were estimated by permuting HLA or CMV assignments 20 times. In a later analysis, co-occurring TCRs were grouped using DBSCAN, with TCRdist sequence similarity added in when clustering inside HLA-allele-positive subsets. Repertoires with fewer than 30,000 or more than 120,000 public chains were left out of co-occurrence clustering, as were roughly five repertoires with anomalous nucleotide sharing. The table comes from immuneACCESS by way of TCRdb, which keeps in-frame sequences with V and J called. Part of the clones is missing from these tables; in studies checked, under half for an unresolved V gene and the rest for unknown reasons. Clone size and V and J calls were adopted from that table, with D and trimming inferred from the DNA. Across this sample there are more than 90,000 clones, with approximately 58% seen only once. Together, the top ten hold over 2% of the sample.

In this chain, TRBV2 is recombined with TRBJ2-7; a stretch of 10 junction bases matches TRBD2. The specimen was PBMCs. This TCR was recovered from a woman younger than 45 in good health and CMV-seronegative. The sequence in DNA is TGTGCCAGCAGTGATGGCAGCGGGAGGGCCATCGACGAGCAGTACTTC. Its amino acids are CASSDGSGRAIDEQYF.